The present entry profiles one T cell receptor (beta chain) with its context. Its antigen is currently not known. Base qualities are not recorded, but no much larger clone differs from it by a single base. The treatment or condition label here, explained by the study, means: roughly 18 received Ad26.COV2.S at low or high dose, single or two shots; a few received placebo; per-sample allocation not given. For vaccine and placebo recipients, the sequenced repertoires came from samples collected on day 63 after the first injection. In Cohort 1b, more than 20 adults aged 18-55 years were enrolled at a single site in Boston, USA, between 29 July and 7 August 2020. Ad26.COV2.S was a replication-incompetent adenovirus type 26 vector expressing a prefusion-stabilized SARS-CoV-2 spike protein from the original Wuhan strain. The immunoSEQ Assay was used to sequence TCRbeta CDR3 regions. After extraction, genomic DNA underwent amplification by bias-controlled multiplex PCR, followed by high-throughput sequencing. From the authors' description of their analysis: To quantify the absolute abundance of every unique TCRbeta CDR3 region, sequences were collapsed and filtered. T cell fraction was estimated by normalization of TCRbeta template counts to usable DNA, with usable DNA being measured through amplification of reference genes present in all nucleated cells. Repertoire TCRs were annotated as SARS-CoV-2-specific by exact matching of V gene, CDR3 amino acid sequence and J gene to a known reactive TCR set. The reference SARS-CoV-2 TCR set was derived from MIRA and filtered for enrichment in COVID-19-positive ImmuneCODE repertoires, a step that removed public or cross-reactive TCRs. Using the MIRA antigens, annotated TCRs were further analysed by specific ORF or by position within an ORF. Breadth was defined as annotated unique rearrangements over total unique productive rearrangements; depth was the summed frequency of those rearrangements. Two-sided Wilcoxon rank-sum tests were applied when comparing TCR breadth between groups. TCRdb holds this immuneACCESS table with in-frame rearrangements only. Some clones are missing; in checked studies, unresolved V genes explain under half, and the rest has no known cause. That table furnishes V, J and clone size, whereas the DNA furnished D and trimming. This sample has some 520,000 clones in its table, and around nine tenths of those were observed once. 13% of the sample comes from the top ten.

These data come from a study of Ad26.COV2.S vaccination and SARS-CoV-2 variants (dated by TCRdb to 2020 to 2023). Context from the whole study: Donors in the vaccine arm were drawn from COV1001, a phase I-IIa trial of Ad26.COV2.S in healthy adults that was multicentre, randomized, double-blind and placebo-controlled. Dosing of Ad26.COV2.S was intramuscular, at either 5x10^10 or 1x10^11 viral particles, delivered as one shot or as two shots spaced 56 days apart. TCRbeta repertoire sequencing was used to assess the specificity and breadth of SARS-CoV-2-reactive T cell receptors after Ad26.COV2.S vaccination. A total of roughly 32 samples were included in the TCR-sequenced set, comprising 19 Ad26.COV2.S vaccine recipients, 5 placebo recipients and 8 SARS-CoV-2 convalescent individuals. Trial participants were randomized into five groups of five, in which low-dose or high-dose Ad26.COV2.S was given once or twice, or placebo was given on both occasions. Investigators remained blinded to trial group allocation during experiments and outcome assessment.

Relative to germline, V is 1 base shorter and J is 3 bases shorter, with 9 bases between their ends. The CDR3 sequence holds 14 residues, the cysteine and phenylalanine included. Only CDR3 DNA remains: 42 bases, in frame from the first base. Looking up the germline V gene (reference sequence) yields CDR1 LNHDA and CDR2 SQIVND. Overall study outcomes, separate from this receptor: After vaccination, substantial breadth of spike-specific CD8+ and CD4+ T cell responses was reported. Ad26.COV2.S recipients had higher spike-specific TCR breadth than placebo recipients (P = 0.0014). The authors noted that total T cell responses may have been underestimated by the TCR breadth and depth analyses. Vaccine and placebo recipients had similar non-spike TCR breadth, a finding consistent with the vaccine containing only spike. The study was not powered to compare responses between vaccine doses or regimens.

Sequences were derived from peripheral blood, sampled in a trial of Ad26.COV2.S vaccine versus placebo. The TCR sequence derives from a person between 18 and 65 years old who received the Ad26.COV2.S COVID-19 vaccine or a placebo. The chain joins TRBV19 to TRBJ1-1; matching of 5 bases hints at TRBD1 as the D gene. The DNA is TGTGCCAGTAGTATAGTAGGAGGGGACACTGAAGCTTTCTTT. Protein translation: CASSIVGGDTEAFF.